This passage covers 5 T cell receptor beta chains from one sample sequenced in a study of regulatory T cells in long-lasting Graves disease (dated by TCRdb to the early 2020s). Per the publication, the time point label means: newly diagnosed GD, antithyroid drugs for less than 3 months. For both TCR sequencing and RNA sequencing, RNA was extracted from PBMCs in TRIzol. The method was multiplex PCR. Sequencing was performed on an Illumina HiSeq 4000. CDR3 regions were amplified by Arm-PCR with iRepertoire HTBI primers to construct TCR beta libraries. The raw public reads went through TCRdb reprocessing: fastp at Q25, MiXCR clone calling, in-frame beta chains kept. CDR3 protein sequences are deduplicated, and each keeps its most common genes and DNA. Within this sample are 530,000 or so distinct CDR3 sequences, with about 16% of them counted one time only. The ten most abundant clones make up 12% of the sample.

The same sample was also studied in work on T cells in Graves' hyperthyroidism and ophthalmopathy.

The specimen comprised peripheral blood mononuclear cells (PBMCs), sampled at new diagnosis, from a patient treated with antithyroid drugs. Receptors originate from a man younger than 30 with Graves disease. Donor details come from another sample of the same person, matched by shared clones.

This clonotype was seen repeatedly, ten times or more. The CDR3 DNA sequence: TGTGCCAGCAGTTCTTACAGTGGGGGGGCGTATGGCTACACCTTC. Residues: CASSSYSGGAYGYTF. V is TRBV6-5 and J is TRBJ1-2; D might be TRBD1 (6 bases). The CDR3 length is 15 residues. Germline CDR1 MNHEY, CDR2 SVGAGI. The V and J ends lost 4 bases and 5 bases respectively, with 17 bases between them.

This clonotype was counted only a few times. V gene TRBV5-1 combines with J gene TRBJ2-1; D perhaps matches TRBD2 (6 bases). The germline CDR1 and CDR2 sequences are SGHRS and YFSETQ. V lost 4 bases, J lost 0 bases, and 14 bases lay in between. The CDR3 is 16 residues long. The CDR3 spells CASSRSPGVSYNEQFF. The DNA of the CDR3 is TGCGCCAGCAGCAGAAGCCCGGGAGTCTCCTACAATGAGCAGTTCTTC.

The chain employs TRBV6-2 or TRBV6-3 and TRBJ2-5; 10 bases are a match to TRBD2. V trimming: 7 bases; J trimming: 5 bases; junction bases outside the gene matches: 7. The CDR3 loop spans 14 amino acids. Germline V gene sequence: CDR1 MNHEY, CDR2 SVGEGT. The CDR3, as DNA: TGTGCCAGCATCAGCGGGAGGGCCGGGGAGACCCAGTACTTC. Its protein is CASISGRAGETQYF.

This clonotype has just a few counts. Germline is not matched at one junction end, which may reflect a read error. The chain uses TRBV11-1 and TRBJ2-7, with D perhaps TRBD1 (6 bases). The CDR3 length is 13 residues. Germline V gene sequence: CDR1 SGHAT, CDR2 FQDESV (reference sequence). The DNA of the CDR3 is TGTGCCAGCAGCTTAGGGACAGCGAGTGTGCAGTATTTC. It specifies CASSLGTASVQYF.

In this sample, this clonotype turned up a few times. The V gene is TRBV18, the J gene TRBJ2-1; tentative D call: TRBD2 (5 bases). The CDR3 contains 13 residues. Per the germline V gene, CDR1 is KGHSH and CDR2 is LQKENI. V was clipped by 1 base and J by 8 bases, with 9 bases between them. The CDR3 DNA follows: TGTGCCAGCTCACCACAGGTGAGGGATGAGCAGTTCTTC. Residues: CASSPQVRDEQFF.